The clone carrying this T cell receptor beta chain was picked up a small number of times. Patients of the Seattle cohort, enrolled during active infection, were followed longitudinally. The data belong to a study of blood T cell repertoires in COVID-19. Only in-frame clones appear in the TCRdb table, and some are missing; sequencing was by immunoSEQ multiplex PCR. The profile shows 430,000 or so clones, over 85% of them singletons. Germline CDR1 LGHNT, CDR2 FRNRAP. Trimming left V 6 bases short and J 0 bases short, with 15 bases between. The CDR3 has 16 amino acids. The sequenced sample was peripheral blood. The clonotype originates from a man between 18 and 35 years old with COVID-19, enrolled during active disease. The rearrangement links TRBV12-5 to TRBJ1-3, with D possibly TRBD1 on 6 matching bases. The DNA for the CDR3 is TGTGCTAGTGGCTCAGGACAGTTAGTCTCTGGAAACACCATATATTTT. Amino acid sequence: CASGSGQLVSGNTIYF.